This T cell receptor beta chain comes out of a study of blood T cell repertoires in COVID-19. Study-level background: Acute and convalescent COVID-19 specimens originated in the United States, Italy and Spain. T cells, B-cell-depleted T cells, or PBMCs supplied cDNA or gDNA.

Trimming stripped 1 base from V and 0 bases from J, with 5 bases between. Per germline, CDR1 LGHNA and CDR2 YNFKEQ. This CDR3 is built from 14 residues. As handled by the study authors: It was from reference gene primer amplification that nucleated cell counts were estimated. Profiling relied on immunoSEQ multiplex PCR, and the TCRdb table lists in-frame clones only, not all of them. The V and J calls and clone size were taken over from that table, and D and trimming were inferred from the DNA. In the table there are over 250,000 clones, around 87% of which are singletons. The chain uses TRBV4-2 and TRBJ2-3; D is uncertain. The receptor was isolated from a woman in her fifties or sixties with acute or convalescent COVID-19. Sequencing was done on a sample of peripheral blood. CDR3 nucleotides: TGTGCCAGCAGCCAAGGCGAGAGCACAGATACGCAGTATTTT. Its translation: CASSQGESTDTQYF.